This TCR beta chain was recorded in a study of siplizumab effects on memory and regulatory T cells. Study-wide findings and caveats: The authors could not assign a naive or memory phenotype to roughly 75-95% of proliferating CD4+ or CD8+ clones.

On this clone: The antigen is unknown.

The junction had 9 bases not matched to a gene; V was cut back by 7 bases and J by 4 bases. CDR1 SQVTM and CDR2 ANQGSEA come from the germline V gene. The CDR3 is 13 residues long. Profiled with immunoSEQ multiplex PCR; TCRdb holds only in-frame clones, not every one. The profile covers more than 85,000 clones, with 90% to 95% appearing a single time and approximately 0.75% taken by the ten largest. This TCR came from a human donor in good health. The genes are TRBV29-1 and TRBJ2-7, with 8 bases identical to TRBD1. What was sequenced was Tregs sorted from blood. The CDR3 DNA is TGCAGCGCCACCGGGACAGGTTTTTACGAGCAGTACTTC. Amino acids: CSATGTGFYEQYF.